The entry below describes one TCR beta chain. The germline gives CDR1 SGHRS, CDR2 YFSETQ. CDR3 length: 13 residues. The V and J ends lost 5 bases and 1 base respectively, with 9 bases between them. This specimen comes from a study of shared clonotypes between healthy human individuals. Some clones are missing from TCRdb's copy, which holds only in-frame ones; the method was immunoSEQ multiplex PCR. The sample consists of approximately 2.4 million clones, nearly 97% of them appearing once. This sequence originates from a man aged 18 to 29 in good health. The sample taken for sequencing was naive CD4+ T cells sorted from blood. As for subset: CD45RA+ positively selected. J is TRBJ2-5 and V is TRBV5-1; D is uncertain. CDR3 protein: CASRQTFQETQYF. The CDR3 DNA reads TGCGCCAGCAGACAGACCTTCCAAGAGACCCAGTACTTC.